Listed here is a single T cell receptor (beta chain). In the study's own analysis: Counts of nucleated cells, estimated from reference gene primer amplification, were obtained. Clones were read by immunoSEQ multiplex PCR, and TCRdb kept only the in-frame ones, dropping some. D and trimming come from the DNA, and the V and J calls and clone size come from that table. The table lists more than 80,000 clones, approximately 90% of them singletons. The Seattle patients, enrolled during active infection, were followed longitudinally. The sample belongs to a study of blood T cell repertoires in COVID-19. Study summary: T cells, B-cell-depleted T cells, or PBMCs provided the cDNA or gDNA that served as material.

The sequenced sample consisted of peripheral blood. The sequence derives from a woman aged 60-75 years with COVID-19, enrolled during active disease.

CDR3: CASSHPATGELFF. The CDR3 DNA sequence: TGTGCCAGCAGCCACCCCGCGACCGGGGAGCTGTTTTTT. This chain joins TRBV11-3 and TRBJ2-2; D gene uncertain. Trimming left V 5 bases short and J 5 bases short, with 9 bases between. Per germline, CDR1 SGHNT and CDR2 YENEEA. This CDR3 comprises 13 residues.